The 3 T cell receptor beta chains in this list originate from one sample, sequenced in a study of blood T cell repertoires in COVID-19. Only in-frame clones appear in the TCRdb table, and some are missing; sequencing was by immunoSEQ multiplex PCR. The data contain 95,000 to 150,000 clones, around 81% of them seen just once; the ten biggest clones take up 12%. The specimen sequenced was peripheral blood. The receptors originated from a man aged 55-75 years with acute or convalescent COVID-19.

The CDR3 region has the DNA TGTGCCAGCAGTCTGAACACGGGATCTGGAAACACCATATATTTT. Residues: CASSLNTGSGNTIYF. This chain joins TRBV28 and TRBJ1-3; D unclear. This CDR3 has 15 amino acids. In germline, CDR1 is MDHEN, CDR2 SYDVKM. The V gene lost 5 bases and the J gene lost 1 base, with 12 bases spanning the gap.

The chain combines TRBV19 with TRBJ1-1; 11 bases line up with TRBD1. CDR1 LNHDA and CDR2 SQIVND come from the germline V gene (reference sequence). This CDR3 has 14 residues. Trimming cost V 6 bases and J 3 bases; bases outside gene matches: 3. CDR3 protein: CASSGQGAYTEAFF. The CDR3 DNA sequence: TGTGCCAGTAGCGGACAGGGGGCATACACTGAAGCTTTCTTT.

The chain is built from TRBV29-1 and TRBJ2-1, with TRBD2 identical over 7 bases. The CDR3 totals 14 residues. The V gene end was trimmed by 6 bases and the J gene end by 8 bases; junction bases not matched to a gene: 13. The germline CDR1 and CDR2 sequences are SQVTM and ANQGSEA. As DNA, the CDR3 is TGCAGCGTCCGACGTCAACTAGCGAGGGATGAGCAGTTCTTC. Its translation is CSVRRQLARDEQFF.